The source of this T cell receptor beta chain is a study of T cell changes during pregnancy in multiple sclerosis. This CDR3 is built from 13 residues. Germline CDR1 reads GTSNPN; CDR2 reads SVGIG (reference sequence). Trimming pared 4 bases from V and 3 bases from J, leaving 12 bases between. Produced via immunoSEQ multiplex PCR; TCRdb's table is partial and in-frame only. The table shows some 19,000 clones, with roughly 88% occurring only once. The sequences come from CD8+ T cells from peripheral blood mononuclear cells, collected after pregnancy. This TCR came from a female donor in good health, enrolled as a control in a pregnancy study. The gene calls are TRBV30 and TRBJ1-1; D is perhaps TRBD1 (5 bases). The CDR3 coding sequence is TGTGCCTGGACAGGACCGGGGGACACTGAAGCTTTCTTT. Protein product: CAWTGPGDTEAFF. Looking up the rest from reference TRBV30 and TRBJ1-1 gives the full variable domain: SQTIHQWPATLVQPVGSPLSLECTVEGTSNPNLYWYRQAAGRGLQLLFYSVGIGQISSEVPQNLSASRPQDRQFILSSKKLLLSDSGFYLCAWTGPGDTEAFFGQGTRLTVV.